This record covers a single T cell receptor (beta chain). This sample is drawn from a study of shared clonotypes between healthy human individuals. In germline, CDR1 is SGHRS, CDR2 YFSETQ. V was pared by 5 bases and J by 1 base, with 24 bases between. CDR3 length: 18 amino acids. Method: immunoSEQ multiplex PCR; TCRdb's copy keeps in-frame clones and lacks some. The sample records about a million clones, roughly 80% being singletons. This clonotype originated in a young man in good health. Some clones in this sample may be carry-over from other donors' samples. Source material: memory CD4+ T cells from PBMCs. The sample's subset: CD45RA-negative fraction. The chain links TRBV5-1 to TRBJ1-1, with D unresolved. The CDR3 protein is CASRDARSGLVRNTEAFF. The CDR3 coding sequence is TGCGCCAGCAGGGATGCACGGTCGGGCCTAGTGAGGAACACTGAAGCTTTCTTT.